The rows below give T cell receptor beta chains drawn from one sample of a study of Tregs in tolerant kidney transplant recipients. Profiling relied on immunoSEQ multiplex PCR, and the TCRdb table lists in-frame clones only, not all of them. The table shows fewer than 100,000 clones, with approximately 93% occurring only once. The sample in question was CD4+ T cells from blood, obtained before the transplant. The receptor set was obtained from a human donor who received a combined kidney and bone marrow transplant. CDR3s include the opening cysteine and the closing phenylalanine or tryptophan. Fields, in order: clone size, D gene, J gene, V gene, CDR3 protein, CDR3 DNA. The D gene is left open where the match is weak. A clone size is listed for some rows: how often the clone was seen (once, few, many), or a class if it is expanded.

.,TRBD2,TRBJ2-1,TRBV4-3,CASSQDRAGVRDEQFF,TGCGCCAGCAGCCAAGATAGGGCGGGGGTCAGGGATGAGCAGTTCTTC
.,.,TRBJ2-1,TRBV5-4,CASSPGGRQGLHNEQFF,TGTGCCAGCAGCCCGGGGGGGAGACAGGGCCTACACAATGAGCAGTTCTTC
.,.,TRBJ1-2,TRBV28,CASSSRQVPGYTF,TGTGCCAGCAGTTCCCGACAGGTCCCTGGCTACACCTTC
.,TRBD2,TRBJ2-5,TRBV7-6,CASSPRTSGGSNYRRQETQYF,TGTGCCAGCAGCCCCCGGACTAGCGGGGGGTCCAATTACCGACGGCAAGAGACCCAGTACTTC
.,.,TRBJ1-1,TRBV7-2,CASSLVRETNTEAFF,TGTGCCAGCAGCTTAGTTCGGGAAACGAACACTGAAGCTTTCTTT
once,.,TRBJ1-5,TRBV7-2,CASSLDRVGQPQHF,TGTGCCAGCAGCTTAGACAGGGTAGGTCAGCCCCAGCATTTT
.,.,TRBJ2-1,TRBV4-3,CASSQRTLEQFF,TGCGCCAGCAGCCAACGGACACTTGAGCAGTTCTTC
.,.,TRBJ1-1,TRBV11-3,CASSLAGEAFF,TGTGCCAGCAGCTTAGCCGGTGAAGCTTTCTTT
.,TRBD1,TRBJ1-5,TRBV4-2,CASSQDPLRQGGNQPQHF,TGTGCCAGCAGCCAAGATCCTTTGAGACAGGGGGGCAATCAGCCCCAGCATTTT
.,TRBD1,TRBJ1-5,TRBV18,CASSPRQGPRNQPQHF,TGTGCCAGCTCACCTAGACAGGGACCGCGCAATCAGCCCCAGCATTTT